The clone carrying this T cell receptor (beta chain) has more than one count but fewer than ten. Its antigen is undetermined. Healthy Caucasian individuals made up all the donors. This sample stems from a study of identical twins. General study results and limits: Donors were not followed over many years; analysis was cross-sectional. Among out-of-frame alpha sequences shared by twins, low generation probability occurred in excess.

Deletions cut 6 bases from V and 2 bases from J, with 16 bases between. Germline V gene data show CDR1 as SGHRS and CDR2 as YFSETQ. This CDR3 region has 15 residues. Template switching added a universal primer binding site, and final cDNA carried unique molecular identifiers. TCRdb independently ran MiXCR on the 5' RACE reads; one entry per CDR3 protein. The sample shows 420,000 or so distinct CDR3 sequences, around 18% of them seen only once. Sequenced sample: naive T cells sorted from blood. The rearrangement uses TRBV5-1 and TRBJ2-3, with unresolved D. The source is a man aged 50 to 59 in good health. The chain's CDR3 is CASTNSGRTTDTQYF. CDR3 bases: TGCGCCAGCACCAACTCGGGCCGAACCACAGATACGCAGTATTTT.